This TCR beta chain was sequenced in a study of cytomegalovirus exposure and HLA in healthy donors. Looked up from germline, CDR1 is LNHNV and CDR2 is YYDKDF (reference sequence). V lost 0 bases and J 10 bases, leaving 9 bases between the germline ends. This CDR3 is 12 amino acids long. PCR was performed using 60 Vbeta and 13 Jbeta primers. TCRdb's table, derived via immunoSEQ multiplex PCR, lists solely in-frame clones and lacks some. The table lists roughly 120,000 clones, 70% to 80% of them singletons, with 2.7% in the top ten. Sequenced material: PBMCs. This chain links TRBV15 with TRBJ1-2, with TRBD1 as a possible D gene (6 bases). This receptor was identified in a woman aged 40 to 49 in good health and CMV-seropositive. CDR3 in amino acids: CATSRDSGDYTF. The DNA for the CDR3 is TGTGCCACCAGCAGAGATTCAGGGGACTACACCTTC.